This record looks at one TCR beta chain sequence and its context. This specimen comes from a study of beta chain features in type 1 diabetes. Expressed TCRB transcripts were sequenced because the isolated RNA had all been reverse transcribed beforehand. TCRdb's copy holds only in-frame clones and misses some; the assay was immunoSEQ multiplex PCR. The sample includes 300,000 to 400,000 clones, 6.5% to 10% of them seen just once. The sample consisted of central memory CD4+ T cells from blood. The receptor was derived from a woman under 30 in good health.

CDR3 in amino acids: CASSLEEGNGYTF. The CDR3 nucleotides are TGTGCCAGCAGCTTGGAGGAGGGGAATGGCTACACCTTC. This chain uses TRBV7-9 with TRBJ1-2; D perhaps matches TRBD1 (5 bases). CDR3 length: 13 residues. V was cut by 3 bases and J by 6 bases, with 11 bases left in between. CDR1 and CDR2 from the germline V gene are SEHNR and FQNEAQ (reference sequence).